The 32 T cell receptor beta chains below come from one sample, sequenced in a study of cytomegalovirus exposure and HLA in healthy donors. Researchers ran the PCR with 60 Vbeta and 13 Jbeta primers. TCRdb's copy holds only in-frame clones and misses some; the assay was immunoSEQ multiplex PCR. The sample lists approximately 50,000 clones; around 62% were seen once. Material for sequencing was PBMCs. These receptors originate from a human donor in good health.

CDR3 residues: CASSLDSKRANYSNQPQHF. CDR3 sequence (DNA): TGCGCCAGCAGCTTGGACTCCAAGAGGGCCAACTATAGCAATCAGCCCCAGCATTTT. The chain recombines TRBV5-1 with TRBJ1-5, with D hard to call. Germline CDR1 and CDR2: SGHRS and YFSETQ. The CDR3 spans 19 residues. Trimming took 0 bases from V and 0 from J, leaving 19 bases between them.

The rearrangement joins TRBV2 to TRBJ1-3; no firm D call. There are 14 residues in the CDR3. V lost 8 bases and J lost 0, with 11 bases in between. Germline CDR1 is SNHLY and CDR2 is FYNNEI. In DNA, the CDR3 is TGTGCCAGCCTGCGGGGAGTCTCTGGAAACACCATATATTTT. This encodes CASLRGVSGNTIYF.

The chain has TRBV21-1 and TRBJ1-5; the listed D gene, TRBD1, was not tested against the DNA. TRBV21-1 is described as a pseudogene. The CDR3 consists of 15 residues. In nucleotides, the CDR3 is TGTGCCAGCAACAGGGACAGGGCAAGCAATCAGCCCCAGCATTTT. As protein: CASNRDRASNQPQHF.

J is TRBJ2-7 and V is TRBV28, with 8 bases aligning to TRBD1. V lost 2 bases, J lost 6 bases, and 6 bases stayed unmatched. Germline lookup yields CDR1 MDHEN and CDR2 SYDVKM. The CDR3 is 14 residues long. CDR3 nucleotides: TGTGCCAGCAGTTTAAGGGCAGGGGGCGTCGAGCAGTACTTC. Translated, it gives CASSLRAGGVEQYF.

The CDR3 sequence: CASSLVRPGGYGYTF. CDR3 sequence (DNA): TGTGCCAGCAGCTTAGTTAGGCCAGGGGGTTATGGCTACACCTTC. This sequence joins TRBV13 and TRBJ1-2; 7 nucleotides match TRBD1. From germline, CDR1 is PRHDT and CDR2 FYEKMQ (reference sequence). CDR3 size: 15 residues. V was pared by 1 base and J by 5 bases, with 7 bases of the junction left unmatched. Full variable domain (rest looked up from reference TRBV13 and TRBJ1-2): AAGVIQSPRHLIKEKRETATLKCYPIPRHDTVYWYQQGPGQDPQFLISFYEKMQSDKGSIPDRFSAQQFSDYHSELNMSSLELGDSALYFCASSLVRPGGYGYTFGSGTRLTVV.

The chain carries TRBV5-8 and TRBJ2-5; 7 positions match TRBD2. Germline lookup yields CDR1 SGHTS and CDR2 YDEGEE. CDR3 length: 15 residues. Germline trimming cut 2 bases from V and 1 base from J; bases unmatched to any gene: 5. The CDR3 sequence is CASSFRGGLQETQYF. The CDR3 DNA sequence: TGTGCCAGCAGCTTCCGCGGGGGACTCCAAGAGACCCAGTACTTC.

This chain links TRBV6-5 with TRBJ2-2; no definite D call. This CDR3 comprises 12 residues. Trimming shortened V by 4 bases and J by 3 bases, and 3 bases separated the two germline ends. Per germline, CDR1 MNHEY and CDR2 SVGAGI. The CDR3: CASSSYTGELFF. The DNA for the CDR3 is TGTGCCAGCAGTTCCTACACCGGGGAGCTGTTTTTT.

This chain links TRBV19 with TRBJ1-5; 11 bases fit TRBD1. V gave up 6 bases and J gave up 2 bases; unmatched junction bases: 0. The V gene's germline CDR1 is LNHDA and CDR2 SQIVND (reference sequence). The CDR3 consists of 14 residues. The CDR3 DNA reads TGTGCCAGTAGGGGACAGGGGGGCAATCAGCCCCAGCATTTT. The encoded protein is CASRGQGGNQPQHF.

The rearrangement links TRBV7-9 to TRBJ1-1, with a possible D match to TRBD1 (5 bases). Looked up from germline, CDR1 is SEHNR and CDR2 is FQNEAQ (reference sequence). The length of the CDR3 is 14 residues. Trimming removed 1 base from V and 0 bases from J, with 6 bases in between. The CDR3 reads CASSLEGVNTEAFF. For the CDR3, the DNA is TGTGCCAGCAGCTTAGAAGGGGTGAACACTGAAGCTTTCTTT. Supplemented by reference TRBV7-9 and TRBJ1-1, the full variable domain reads DTGVSQNPRHKITKRGQNVTFRCDPISEHNRLYWYRQTLGQGPEFLTYFQNEAQLEKSRLLSDRFSAERPKGSFSTLEIQRTEQGDSAMYLCASSLEGVNTEAFFGQGTRLTVV.

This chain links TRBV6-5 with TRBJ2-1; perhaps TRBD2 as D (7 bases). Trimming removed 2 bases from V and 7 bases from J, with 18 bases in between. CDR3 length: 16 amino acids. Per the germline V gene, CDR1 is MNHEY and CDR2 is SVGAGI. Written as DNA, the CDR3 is TGTGCCAGCAGTTACCGAGAGGGGGGGCCGCGAAATGAGCAGTTCTTC. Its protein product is CASSYREGGPRNEQFF.

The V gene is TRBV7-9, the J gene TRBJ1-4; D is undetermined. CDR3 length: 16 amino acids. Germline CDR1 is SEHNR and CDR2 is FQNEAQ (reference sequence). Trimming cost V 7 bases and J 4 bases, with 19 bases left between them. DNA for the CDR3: TGTGCCAGCACCCCAGACGGCGCGGGGTATAATGAAAAACTGTTTTTT. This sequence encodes CASTPDGAGYNEKLFF.

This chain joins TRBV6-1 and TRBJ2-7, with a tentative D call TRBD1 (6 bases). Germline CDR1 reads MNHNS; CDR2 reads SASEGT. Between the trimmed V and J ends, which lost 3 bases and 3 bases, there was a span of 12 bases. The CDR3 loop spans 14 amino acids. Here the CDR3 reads CASSDWTAIYEQYF. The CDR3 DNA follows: TGTGCCAGCAGTGATTGGACAGCAATCTACGAGCAGTACTTC.

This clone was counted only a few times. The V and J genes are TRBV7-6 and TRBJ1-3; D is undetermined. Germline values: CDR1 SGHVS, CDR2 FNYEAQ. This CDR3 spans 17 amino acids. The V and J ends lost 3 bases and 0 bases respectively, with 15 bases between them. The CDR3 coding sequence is TGTGCCAGCAGCTTTTCCCCCGGGTCGTCCTCTGGAAACACCATATATTTT. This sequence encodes CASSFSPGSSSGNTIYF.

CDR3 protein: CASSLATGGTYEQYF. As DNA, the CDR3 is TGCGCCAGCAGCTTGGCCACAGGGGGCACGTACGAGCAGTACTTC. The chain recombines TRBV5-1 with TRBJ2-7; TRBD1 matches 9 bases. V lost 0 bases and J lost 4; bases outside the gene matches: 5. CDR1 and CDR2 (germline): SGHRS, YFSETQ. The CDR3 is 15 amino acids.

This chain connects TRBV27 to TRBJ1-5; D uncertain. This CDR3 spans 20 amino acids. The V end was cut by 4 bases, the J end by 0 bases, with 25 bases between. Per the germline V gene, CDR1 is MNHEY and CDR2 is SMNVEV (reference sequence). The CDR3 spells CASSSPLLWAKVYSNQPQHF. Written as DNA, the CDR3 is TGTGCCAGCAGTTCCCCCCTTCTGTGGGCGAAAGTTTATAGCAATCAGCCCCAGCATTTT.

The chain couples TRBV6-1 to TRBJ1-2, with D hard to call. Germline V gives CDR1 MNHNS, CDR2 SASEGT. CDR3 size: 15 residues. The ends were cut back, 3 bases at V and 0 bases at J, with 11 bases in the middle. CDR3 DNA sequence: TGTGCCAGCAGTGAGGCGGTATTTTCTAACTATGGCTACACCTTC. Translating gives CASSEAVFSNYGYTF.

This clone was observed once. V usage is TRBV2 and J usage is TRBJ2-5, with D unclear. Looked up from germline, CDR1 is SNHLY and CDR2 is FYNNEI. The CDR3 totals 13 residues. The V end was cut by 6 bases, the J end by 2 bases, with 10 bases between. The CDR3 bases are TGTGCCAGCAGGGCGGATTCACAAGAGACCCAGTACTTC. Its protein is CASRADSQETQYF.

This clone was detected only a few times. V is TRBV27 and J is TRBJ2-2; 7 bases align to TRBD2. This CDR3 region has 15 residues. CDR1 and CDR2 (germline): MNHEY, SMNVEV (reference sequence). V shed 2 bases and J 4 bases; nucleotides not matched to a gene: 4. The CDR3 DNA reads TGTGCCAGCAGTTTACGGCGGGGGAGCACCGGGGAGCTGTTTTTT. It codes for CASSLRRGSTGELFF.

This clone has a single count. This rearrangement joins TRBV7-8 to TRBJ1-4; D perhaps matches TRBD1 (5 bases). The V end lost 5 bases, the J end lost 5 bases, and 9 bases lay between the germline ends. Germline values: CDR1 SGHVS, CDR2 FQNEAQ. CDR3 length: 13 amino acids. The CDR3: CASSRRQNEKLFF. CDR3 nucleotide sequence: TGTGCCAGCAGCCGTCGACAGAATGAAAAACTGTTTTTT.

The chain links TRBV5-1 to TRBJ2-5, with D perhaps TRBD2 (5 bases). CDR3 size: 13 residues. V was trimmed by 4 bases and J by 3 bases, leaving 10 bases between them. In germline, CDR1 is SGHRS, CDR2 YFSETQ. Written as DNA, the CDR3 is TGCGCCAGCAGCCGACTACCCGAAGAGACCCAGTACTTC. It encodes CASSRLPEETQYF.

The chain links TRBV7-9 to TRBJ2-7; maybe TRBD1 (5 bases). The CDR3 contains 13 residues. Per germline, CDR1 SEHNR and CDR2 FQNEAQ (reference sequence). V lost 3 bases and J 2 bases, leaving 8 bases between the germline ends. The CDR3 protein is CASSLDIPYEQYF. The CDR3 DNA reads TGTGCCAGCAGCTTGGACATCCCCTACGAGCAGTACTTC.

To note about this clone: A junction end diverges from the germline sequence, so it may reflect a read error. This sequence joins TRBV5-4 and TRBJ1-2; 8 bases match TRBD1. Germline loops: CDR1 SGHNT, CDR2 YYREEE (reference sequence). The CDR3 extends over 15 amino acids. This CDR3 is CASSRTGQGGYGYPF. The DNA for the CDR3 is TGTGCCAGCAGCCGAACCGGACAGGGTGGCTATGGCTACCCCTTC.

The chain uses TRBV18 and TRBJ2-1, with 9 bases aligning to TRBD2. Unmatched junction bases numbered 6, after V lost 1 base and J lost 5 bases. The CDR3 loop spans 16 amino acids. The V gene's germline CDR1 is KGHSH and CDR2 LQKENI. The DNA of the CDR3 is TGTGCCAGCTCACCACAAGCGGGGGGCCAACACAATGAGCAGTTCTTC. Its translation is CASSPQAGGQHNEQFF.

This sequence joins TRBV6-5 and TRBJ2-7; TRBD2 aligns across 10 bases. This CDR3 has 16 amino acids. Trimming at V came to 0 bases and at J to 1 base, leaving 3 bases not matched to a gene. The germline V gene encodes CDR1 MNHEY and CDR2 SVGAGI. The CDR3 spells CASSYSLAGASYEQYF. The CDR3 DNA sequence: TGTGCCAGCAGTTACTCCCTAGCGGGGGCATCCTACGAGCAGTACTTC.

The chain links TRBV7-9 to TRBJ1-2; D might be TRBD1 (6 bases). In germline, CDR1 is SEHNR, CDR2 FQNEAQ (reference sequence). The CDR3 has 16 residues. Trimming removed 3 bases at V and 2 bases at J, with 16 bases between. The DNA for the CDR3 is TGTGCCAGCAGCTTGGCCGGGACGAGGGGGAACTATGGCTACACCTTC. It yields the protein CASSLAGTRGNYGYTF.

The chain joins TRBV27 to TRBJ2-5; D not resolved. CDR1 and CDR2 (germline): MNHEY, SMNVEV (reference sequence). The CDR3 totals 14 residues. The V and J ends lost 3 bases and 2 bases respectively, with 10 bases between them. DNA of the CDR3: TGTGCCAGCAGTTTTATCGACTCTCAAGAGACCCAGTACTTC. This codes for CASSFIDSQETQYF.

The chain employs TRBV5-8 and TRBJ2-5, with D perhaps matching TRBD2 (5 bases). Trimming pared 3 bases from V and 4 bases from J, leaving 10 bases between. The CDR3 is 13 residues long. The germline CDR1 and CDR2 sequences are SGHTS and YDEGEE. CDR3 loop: CASSSNRGETQYF. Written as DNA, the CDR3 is TGTGCCAGCAGCTCAAATCGGGGAGAGACCCAGTACTTC.

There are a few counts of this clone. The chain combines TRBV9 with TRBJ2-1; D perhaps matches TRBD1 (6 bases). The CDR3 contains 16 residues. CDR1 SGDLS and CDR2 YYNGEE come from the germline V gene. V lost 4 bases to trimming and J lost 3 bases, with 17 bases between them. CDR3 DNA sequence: TGTGCCAGCAGCCCAGAGGTGGGGGCTGGCTACAATGAGCAGTTCTTC. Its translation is CASSPEVGAGYNEQFF.

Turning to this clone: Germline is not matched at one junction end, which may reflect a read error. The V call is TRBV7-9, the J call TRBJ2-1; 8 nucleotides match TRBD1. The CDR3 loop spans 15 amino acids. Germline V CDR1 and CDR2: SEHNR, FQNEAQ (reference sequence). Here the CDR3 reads CSSSFQGAGPSEQFF. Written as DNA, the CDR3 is TGTTCCAGCAGCTTTCAGGGGGCAGGGCCGAGTGAGCAGTTCTTC.

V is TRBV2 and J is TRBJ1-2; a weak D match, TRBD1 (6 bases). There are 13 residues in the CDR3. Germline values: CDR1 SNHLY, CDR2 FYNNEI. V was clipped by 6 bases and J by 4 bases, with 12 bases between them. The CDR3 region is CASSRHRVYGYTF. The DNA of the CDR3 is TGTGCCAGCAGCCGGCACAGGGTCTATGGCTACACCTTC.

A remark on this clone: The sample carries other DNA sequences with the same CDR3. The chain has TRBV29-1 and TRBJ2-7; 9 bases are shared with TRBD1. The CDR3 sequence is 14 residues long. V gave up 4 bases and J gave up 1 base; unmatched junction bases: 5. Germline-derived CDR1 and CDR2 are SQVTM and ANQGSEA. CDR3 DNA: TGCAGCGTTGGCCGGGACAGGGCTTCCTACGAGCAGTACTTC. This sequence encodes CSVGRDRASYEQYF.

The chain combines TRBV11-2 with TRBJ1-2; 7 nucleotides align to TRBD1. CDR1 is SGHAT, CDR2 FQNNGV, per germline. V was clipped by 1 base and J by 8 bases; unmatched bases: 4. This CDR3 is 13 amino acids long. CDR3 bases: TGTGCCAGCAGCTTAGGACAGGGTTTAGGCTACACCTTC. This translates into CASSLGQGLGYTF.